This T cell receptor (beta chain) came from a study of CD8+ T cells in alopecia areata. Study as a whole: Treated patients were given oral tofacitinib, which was dosed at 5 to 10 mg twice daily. The SALT score measured affected scalp surface percentage in treated patients.

The sample's treatment: oral pan-JAK inhibitor, 5-10 mg twice daily. Germline V lookup: CDR1 SGHAT, CDR2 FQNNGV. This CDR3 is built from 16 residues. The junction had 15 bases not matched to a gene; V was cut back by 10 bases and J by 6 bases. Reverse transcribed after extraction, RNA yielded cDNA as the sequencing template. Only in-frame clones appear in the TCRdb table, and some are missing; sequencing was by immunoSEQ multiplex PCR. The sample has roughly 200,000 clones; around 50% are singletons. Findings and caveats of the study: Tofacitinib significantly brought down scalp clonality and expanded CD8+ clones among top 100. Many of the expanded lesional clones endured in scalp and blood while on tofacitinib.

A remark on this clone: Its antigen remains unidentified.

This receptor was taken from a human donor with alopecia areata. J is TRBJ2-3 and V is TRBV11-2, with 11 bases aligning to TRBD2. Source: CD8+ T cells sorted from blood, taken at week 24, from a patient treated with tofacitinib. CDR3 loop: CATGVLAGAVGDTQYF. Written as DNA, the CDR3 is TGTGCCACCGGGGTACTAGCGGGGGCCGTGGGGGATACGCAGTATTTT.